These 26 T cell receptor beta chains share one sample of origin, sequenced in a study of cytomegalovirus exposure and HLA in healthy donors. PCR employed 60 Vbeta and 13 Jbeta primers. Data came from immunoSEQ multiplex PCR; TCRdb stores just in-frame clones and leaves some out. Here the sample spans approximately 210,000 clones, 70% to 80% being singletons. The sequenced material came from PBMCs. Receptor source: a girl aged 5-17 years in good health and CMV-seropositive.

The rearrangement links TRBV7-9 to TRBJ2-1, with unresolved D. CDR3 length equals 13 residues. Trimming took off 5 bases at V and 3 bases at J, with 8 bases between the two ends. Germline-derived CDR1 and CDR2 are SEHNR and FQNEAQ (reference sequence). The CDR3 loop is CASSPQLYNEQFF. CDR3 DNA: TGTGCCAGCAGCCCCCAACTCTACAATGAGCAGTTCTTC.

The gene calls are TRBV5-1 and TRBJ1-1; tentative D call: TRBD1 (6 bases). Germline CDR1 SGHRS, CDR2 YFSETQ. The germline V and J ends were trimmed by 1 base and 0 bases, with 10 bases remaining between them. The CDR3 length is 15 residues. The CDR3 bases are TGCGCCAGCAGCTTGACAGGGAGCATGAACACTGAAGCTTTCTTT. Its translation: CASSLTGSMNTEAFF.

The chain joins TRBV2 to TRBJ1-3; maybe TRBD1 (6 bases). The germline gives CDR1 SNHLY, CDR2 FYNNEI. CDR3 length: 15 residues. Trimming took 1 base from V and 2 from J, leaving 9 bases between them. CDR3 sequence (DNA): TGTGCCAGCAGTGAAGGGCAGGGGACTGGAAACACCATATATTTT. It yields the protein CASSEGQGTGNTIYF.

This clone was seen once. The chain recombines TRBV6-5 with TRBJ2-5; D may be TRBD1 (5 bases). V was trimmed by 7 bases and J by 3 bases, leaving 15 bases between them. The CDR3 length is 14 residues. Germline CDR1 reads MNHEY; CDR2 reads SVGAGI. The CDR3 coding sequence is TGTGCCAGCAACACAGGCAGCCCCAAAGAGACCCAGTACTTC. It codes for CASNTGSPKETQYF.

The chain couples TRBV6-5 to TRBJ2-7; D gene unclear. The V and J ends lost 6 bases and 3 bases respectively, with 6 bases between them. The CDR3 covers 11 residues. Germline values: CDR1 MNHEY, CDR2 SVGAGI. The CDR3 reads CASRSNYEQYF. The CDR3 DNA reads as TGTGCCAGCAGGAGTAACTACGAGCAGTACTTC.

This sequence joins TRBV29-1 and TRBJ1-2, with a possible D match to TRBD1 (5 bases). The CDR3 runs to 11 residues. Germline V gene sequence: CDR1 SQVTM, CDR2 ANQGSEA. The CDR3 loop reads CSGGGGGGYTF. Here the CDR3 DNA reads TGCAGTGGTGGGGGGGGTGGTGGCTACACCTTC.

The chain is built from TRBV29-1 and TRBJ2-7, with D possibly TRBD2 on 5 matching bases. Germline values: CDR1 SQVTM, CDR2 ANQGSEA. V was trimmed by 6 bases and J by 5 bases, leaving 11 bases between them. This CDR3 spans 11 amino acids. In DNA, the CDR3 is TGCAGCGTAGGAGGTGGGGACGAGCAGTACTTC. Translating it yields CSVGGGDEQYF.

The chain combines TRBV5-1 with TRBJ2-5; 13 nucleotides match TRBD2. The CDR3 extends over 15 amino acids. The J segment lost 4 bases and the V segment lost 4 bases, leaving 4 bases of the junction unmatched. Germline loops: CDR1 SGHRS, CDR2 YFSETQ. CDR3 loop: CASSHGTSGAETQYF. The CDR3 nucleotides read TGCGCCAGCAGCCACGGGACTAGCGGGGCAGAGACCCAGTACTTC. The variable domain in full, with the rest retrieved from reference TRBV5-1 and TRBJ2-5, is KAGVTQTPRYLIKTRGQQVTLSCSPISGHRSVSWYQQTPGQGLQFLFEYFSETQRNKGNFPGRFSGRQFSNSRSEMNVSTLELGDSALYLCASSHGTSGAETQYFGPGTRLLVL.

The J gene is TRBJ1-6, the V gene TRBV27; possible D gene TRBD1, 5 bases. The germline CDR1 and CDR2 sequences are MNHEY and SMNVEV (reference sequence). The CDR3 loop spans 13 amino acids. V dropped 5 bases and J dropped 11 bases, with 13 bases sitting between them. This CDR3 reads CASSPRVDAPLHF. The DNA of the CDR3 is TGTGCCAGCAGTCCCAGGGTCGATGCACCCCTCCACTTT.

The chain carries TRBV5-1 and TRBJ2-7, with 12 bases lining up with TRBD1. Trimming took 4 bases from V and 4 from J; bases not matched to a gene: 6. Germline values: CDR1 SGHRS, CDR2 YFSETQ. The CDR3 contains 15 residues. DNA for the CDR3: TGCGCCAGCAGCCGACAGGGACAGGGGGCTTACGAGCAGTACTTC. As protein: CASSRQGQGAYEQYF.

V is TRBV30 and J is TRBJ2-7; 8 bases map to TRBD2. CDR1 and CDR2 (germline): GTSNPN, SVGIG (reference sequence). The CDR3 runs 13 residues. Unmatched junction bases numbered 4, after V lost 4 bases and J lost 2 bases. The CDR3 sequence is CAWNGGGAYEQYF. CDR3 DNA sequence: TGTGCCTGGAACGGGGGGGGAGCCTACGAGCAGTACTTC.

The rearrangement uses TRBV10-3 and TRBJ2-4; D remains unclear. Germline V gives CDR1 ENHRY, CDR2 SYGVKD. Trimming cost V 2 bases and J 3 bases, with 11 bases left between them. The CDR3 is made up of 15 amino acids. CDR3 sequence (DNA): TGTGCCATCAGTGAGAATCTCGGTGGCAAAAACATTCAGTACTTC. Protein sequence: CAISENLGGKNIQYF.

Points on this clone: Germline and junction disagree at one end, which may indicate a read error. The V gene is TRBV6-5, the J gene TRBJ2-2; the D gene is possibly TRBD2 (5 bases). From germline, CDR1 is MNHEY and CDR2 SVGAGI. This CDR3 has 15 amino acids. The CDR3 sequence is CASSHSGVITGELFF. The CDR3 DNA reads TGTGCCAGCAGTCACTCCGGGGTTATCACCGGGGAGCTGTTTTTT.

The chain is built from TRBV9 and TRBJ2-1; 9 bases are shared with TRBD2. Germline V lookup: CDR1 SGDLS, CDR2 YYNGEE. The CDR3 runs 17 residues. V shed 0 bases, J shed 10 bases, and the junction held 14 bases outside the gene matches. CDR3 in DNA: TGTGCCAGCAGCGTAGACCCTGGCGGGGGGGCGTTGGGAGAGCAGTTCTTC. It yields the protein CASSVDPGGGALGEQFF.

V gene TRBV2 combines with J gene TRBJ2-7, with 11 positions matching TRBD2. This CDR3 comprises 16 residues. Germline V gene lookup returns CDR1 SNHLY and CDR2 FYNNEI. Trimming cost V 5 bases and J 6 bases; bases outside gene matches: 12. Here the CDR3 reads CASSRIAGGPGVEQYF. The DNA for the CDR3 is TGTGCCAGCAGTCGAATAGCGGGGGGGCCTGGGGTCGAGCAGTACTTC.

J is TRBJ1-2 and V is TRBV4-3, with D hard to call. The V end was cut by 0 bases, the J end by 8 bases, with 13 bases between. Germline-derived CDR1 and CDR2 are LGHNA and YSLEER. The length of the CDR3 is 14 residues. The CDR3, as DNA: TGCGCCAGCAGCCAAGATTTAGGCAGGTGGGGCTACACCTTC. It codes for CASSQDLGRWGYTF.

The gene calls are TRBV12-5 and TRBJ1-3, with D unclear. This CDR3 contains 16 residues. Germline V lookup: CDR1 LGHNT, CDR2 FRNRAP. V was trimmed by 0 bases and J by 0 bases, leaving 9 bases between them. The chain's CDR3 is CASGLVSGSSGNTIYF. The CDR3 coding sequence is TGTGCTAGTGGTTTGGTATCTGGCAGCTCTGGAAACACCATATATTTT.

This chain connects TRBV9 to TRBJ2-1; TRBD1 aligns across 7 bases. Germline V gene sequence: CDR1 SGDLS, CDR2 YYNGEE. The V segment lost 2 bases and the J segment 2 bases; nucleotides outside the gene matches: 4. The CDR3 is 15 amino acids. The CDR3 here is CASSVATGPYNEQFF. CDR3 bases: TGTGCCAGCAGCGTCGCGACAGGGCCCTACAATGAGCAGTTCTTC.

The genes are TRBV5-6 and TRBJ2-1; TRBD1 matches at 7 bases. The V segment lost 4 bases and the J segment 8 bases; nucleotides outside the gene matches: 9. The length of the CDR3 is 14 residues. Germline V gives CDR1 SGHDT, CDR2 YYEEEE. CDR3 nucleotides: TGTGCCAGCAGCATCGGGACAGTCTTTGATGAGCAGTTCTTC. The encoded protein is CASSIGTVFDEQFF.

The CDR3 DNA is TGCGCCAGCAGCTTGGACAGTTTTCAGGGGGCCTACGAGCAGTACTTC. Translation: CASSLDSFQGAYEQYF. V usage is TRBV5-1 and J usage is TRBJ2-7; 7 bases line up with TRBD1. V lost 0 bases, J lost 2 bases, and 8 bases stayed unmatched. Looked up from germline, CDR1 is SGHRS and CDR2 is YFSETQ. The CDR3 is 16 residues long.

In nucleotides, the CDR3 is TGTGCCAGCAGCTTAGTTAGCGACCGACAAATAGATACGCAGTATTTT. This translates into CASSLVSDRQIDTQYF. J is TRBJ2-3 and V is TRBV11-2, with D possibly matching TRBD2 (5 bases). Trimming shortened V by 1 base and J by 5 bases, and 16 bases separated the two germline ends. CDR3 length: 16 amino acids. Germline CDR1 reads SGHAT; CDR2 reads FQNNGV.

This sequence joins TRBV15 and TRBJ2-7, with D perhaps TRBD1 (6 bases). Trimming cost V 5 bases and J 6 bases, with 11 bases left between them. This CDR3 spans 12 amino acids. CDR1 and CDR2 from the germline V gene are LNHNV and YYDKDF (reference sequence). For the CDR3, the DNA is TGTGCCACCAGCCTATGGGGGCGCGAGCAGTACTTC. As protein: CATSLWGREQYF.

The V call is TRBV9, the J call TRBJ1-6; D remains ambiguous. The CDR3 spans 15 residues. CDR1 is SGDLS, CDR2 YYNGEE, per germline. Trimming took off 2 bases at V and 7 bases at J, with 13 bases between the two ends. The CDR3 loop is CASSVAGSSNSPLHF. CDR3 nucleotides: TGTGCCAGCAGCGTGGCCGGGTCCTCGAATTCACCCCTCCACTTT.

The chain couples TRBV9 to TRBJ2-2, with D perhaps TRBD2 (5 bases). The CDR3 runs to 14 residues. Germline-derived CDR1 and CDR2 are SGDLS and YYNGEE. Trimming took 0 bases from V and 7 from J, leaving 10 bases between them. The CDR3 coding sequence is TGTGCCAGCAGCGTAGGGACTCAAAACGGGGAGCTGTTTTTT. Encoded protein: CASSVGTQNGELFF.

CDR3 sequence (DNA): TGCGCCAGCAGCCAAGATGCAACAGTCAACAATGAGCAGTTCTTC. It yields the protein CASSQDATVNNEQFF. The chain employs TRBV4-3 and TRBJ2-1; D unclear. Germline lookup yields CDR1 LGHNA and CDR2 YSLEER. Trimming took 0 bases from V and 5 from J, leaving 11 bases between them. The CDR3 is made up of 15 amino acids.

The J gene is TRBJ1-3, the V gene TRBV18, with no clear D. CDR1 KGHSH and CDR2 LQKENI come from the germline V gene. Trimming pared 0 bases from V and 0 bases from J, leaving 9 bases between. There are 16 residues in the CDR3. The CDR3 coding sequence is TGTGCCAGCTCACCACCCCGACGACTCTCTGGAAACACCATATATTTT. It specifies CASSPPRRLSGNTIYF.